One sample yielded the 18 T cell receptor beta chains listed below, sequenced in a study of blood T cell repertoires in COVID-19 (dated by TCRdb to 2020 to 2022). Library method: the immunoSEQ multiplex PCR assay. In its TCRdb copy, this immuneACCESS table keeps in-frame sequences only and misses some clones. Where compared with another copy, unresolved V genes explain less than half of these, and the others have no known cause. Recorded for this sample are some 130,000 clones; approximately 83% of them occurred a single time. The top ten hold roughly 9% of the sample. The sample comprised peripheral blood. These receptors came from a man aged 40-49 years with active or convalescent COVID-19.

Points on this clone: Germline and junction disagree at one end, which may indicate a read error. The chain is built from TRBV7-7 and TRBJ1-1; D perhaps matches TRBD1 (5 bases). Germline V gene sequence: CDR1 SSHAT, CDR2 FNYEAQ (reference sequence). The length of the CDR3 is 12 residues. CDR3 residues: CPPGRANTEAFF. The CDR3, as DNA: TGCCCGCCCGGCAGGGCGAACACTGAAGCTTTCTTT.

This clone has a handful of counts. V and J are TRBV6-2 or TRBV6-3 and TRBJ2-1, with D tentatively TRBD2 (6 bases). The CDR3 totals 15 residues. Germline V lookup: CDR1 MNHEY, CDR2 SVGEGT. The ends were cut back, 5 bases at V and 9 bases at J, with 20 bases in the middle. In nucleotides, the CDR3 is TGTGCCAGCAGTGCCCCGGACTATGGATCCGGTGAGCAGTTCTTC. This encodes CASSAPDYGSGEQFF.

V gene TRBV2 combines with J gene TRBJ2-1; 7 bases match TRBD1. Germline V gives CDR1 SNHLY, CDR2 FYNNEI. CDR3 length equals 14 residues. V was clipped by 7 bases and J by 2 bases; unmatched bases: 5. The CDR3 spells CASTTGFTYNEQFF. As DNA, the CDR3 is TGTGCCAGCACGACAGGGTTTACCTACAATGAGCAGTTCTTC.

The chain is built from TRBV30 and TRBJ2-5; 12 bases map to TRBD2. In germline, CDR1 is GTSNPN, CDR2 SVGIG (reference sequence). The junction had 3 bases not matched to a gene; V was cut back by 8 bases and J by 5 bases. This CDR3 region has 12 residues. The CDR3 sequence is CATSGGSETQYF. The CDR3 DNA reads as TGTGCCACTAGCGGGGGGTCGGAGACCCAGTACTTC. Supplemented by reference TRBV30 and TRBJ2-5, the full variable domain reads SQTIHQWPATLVQPVGSPLSLECTVEGTSNPNLYWYRQAAGRGLQLLFYSVGIGQISSEVPQNLSASRPQDRQFILSSKKLLLSDSGFYLCATSGGSETQYFGPGTRLLVL.

The chain is built from TRBV12-5 and TRBJ1-2; possibly TRBD1 for D (6 bases). V was clipped by 4 bases and J by 5 bases, with 17 bases between them. CDR1 and CDR2 (germline): LGHNT, FRNRAP. The CDR3 covers 15 residues. This CDR3 reads CASGSSPDRWYGYTF. The CDR3 DNA follows: TGTGCTAGTGGTTCCTCTCCAGACAGGTGGTATGGCTACACCTTC.

The chain has TRBV5-6 and TRBJ2-2; a possible D gene is TRBD2 (6 bases). The CDR3 spans 14 residues. V shed 9 bases and J shed 4 bases, with 16 bases lying between them. CDR1 is SGHDT, CDR2 YYEEEE, per germline. In DNA, the CDR3 is TGTGCCACGCTGATACGGGGGACCACCGGGGAGCTGTTTTTT. Amino acid sequence: CATLIRGTTGELFF.

J is TRBJ1-4 and V is TRBV9; TRBD1 might be the D (5 bases). Germline V gives CDR1 SGDLS, CDR2 YYNGEE. The CDR3 runs to 15 residues. V lost 1 base and J lost 6, with 13 bases in between. The CDR3, as DNA: TGTGCCAGCAGCGTAAGGGGCGAGAAGGATGAAAAACTGTTTTTT. Translation gives CASSVRGEKDEKLFF.

This CDR3 is CASTHDRDYGYTF. The DNA of the CDR3 is TGTGCCAGCACCCACGACAGGGACTATGGCTACACCTTC. The chain carries TRBV2 and TRBJ1-2; 7 bases are a match to TRBD1. J lost 3 bases, V lost 7 bases, and 5 bases had no gene match. Germline loops: CDR1 SNHLY, CDR2 FYNNEI. The CDR3 has 13 amino acids.

The chain has TRBV9 and TRBJ1-2; 7 bases are a match to TRBD1. This CDR3 is built from 14 residues. Germline V gene data show CDR1 as SGDLS and CDR2 as YYNGEE. After removal of 3 bases from V and 4 bases from J, the junction contained 6 bases not matched to a gene. CDR3 in DNA: TGTGCCAGCAGCGCCTTAGGGGGCATCTATGGCTACACCTTC. Amino acid sequence: CASSALGGIYGYTF.

V gene TRBV6-2 or TRBV6-3 combines with J gene TRBJ2-2, with TRBD1 as a possible D gene (6 bases). V was cut by 0 bases and J by 2 bases, with 7 bases left in between. Germline CDR1 MNHEY, CDR2 SVGEGT. CDR3 length: 15 residues. CDR3 sequence reads: CASSYSTGNTGELFF. The CDR3 nucleotides are TGTGCCAGCAGTTACTCGACAGGCAACACCGGGGAGCTGTTTTTT.

The chain employs TRBV5-4 and TRBJ2-5; TRBD1 is a possible D gene (7 bases). The CDR3 spans 16 residues. Germline V gives CDR1 SGHNT, CDR2 YYREEE (reference sequence). Trimming removed 0 bases at V and 1 base at J, with 13 bases between. The CDR3 DNA reads TGTGCCAGCAGCTTGGGGGCGGGGACAGTCCAAGAGACCCAGTACTTC. As protein: CASSLGAGTVQETQYF.

This clone was seen more than once but under ten times. The gene calls are TRBV6-1 and TRBJ2-3, with TRBD2 identical over 7 bases. The ends lost 3 bases at V and 2 bases at J; junction bases unmatched: 2. Germline V CDR1 and CDR2: MNHNS, SASEGT. This CDR3 is built from 14 residues. This chain's CDR3 is CASSDGRITDTQYF. The DNA of the CDR3 is TGTGCCAGCAGTGACGGGAGGATCACAGATACGCAGTATTTT.

The chain links TRBV7-9 to TRBJ1-6, with D uncertain. Germline CDR1 reads SEHNR; CDR2 reads FQNEAQ (reference sequence). The CDR3 spans 14 residues. Deletions cut 1 base from V and 14 bases from J, with 15 bases between. CDR3 sequence reads: CASSLELGATTLHF. As DNA, the CDR3 is TGTGCCAGCAGCTTAGAACTCGGAGCCACCACCCTCCACTTT.

This clone has a handful of counts. Other DNA sequences in the same sample also yield this CDR3. V and J are TRBV5-5 and TRBJ1-6; no definite D call. The CDR3 has 15 residues. V shed 0 bases and J shed 6 bases, with 10 bases lying between them. Germline assignment: CDR1 SGHKS and CDR2 YYEKEE (reference sequence). CDR3 loop: CASSLAREINSPLHF. In nucleotides, the CDR3 is TGTGCCAGCAGCTTGGCCCGGGAAATTAATTCACCCCTCCACTTT.

This chain connects TRBV4-1 to TRBJ2-3; D ambiguous. Per the germline V gene, CDR1 is MGHRA and CDR2 is YSYEKL. The CDR3 has 16 amino acids. Deletions cut 0 bases from V and 0 bases from J, with 10 bases between. The CDR3 coding sequence is TGCGCCAGCAGCCAAGATCTGGCGGCTAGCACAGATACGCAGTATTTT. This encodes CASSQDLAASTDTQYF.

The V call is TRBV29-1, the J call TRBJ1-1; D not certain. V lost 7 bases and J lost 1, with 7 bases in between. Germline assignment: CDR1 SQVTM and CDR2 ANQGSEA. The CDR3 has 11 amino acids. The CDR3 coding sequence is TGCAGCGCGCGGGAGAACACTGAAGCTTTCTTT. This encodes CSARENTEAFF.

A single count supports this clone. The chain joins TRBV25-1 to TRBJ2-2; 9 bases agree with TRBD2. Germline loops: CDR1 MGHDK, CDR2 SYGVNS. Unmatched junction bases numbered 7, after V lost 2 bases and J lost 6 bases. The length of the CDR3 is 16 residues. Written as DNA, the CDR3 is TGTGCCAGCAGTGAACCAGCGGGGGGTAGGGCCGGGGAGCTGTTTTTT. It encodes CASSEPAGGRAGELFF.

This sequence joins TRBV9 and TRBJ1-1; weak D call: TRBD1 (5 bases). The V end was cut by 7 bases, the J end by 2 bases, with 15 bases between. This CDR3 has 14 residues. Germline V gene sequence: CDR1 SGDLS, CDR2 YYNGEE. The DNA for the CDR3 is TGTGCCAGCGGTCGGCAGGGATTCAACACTGAAGCTTTCTTT. Encoded protein: CASGRQGFNTEAFF.